The present entry profiles one T cell receptor beta chain with its context. What it binds is unknown. The V and J ends lost 2 bases and 7 bases, in that order; junction bases with no gene match: 11. The germline V gene has CDR1 LGHNA and CDR2 YNFKEQ. CDR3 length equals 17 residues. The data were taken from a study of CD8 T cells in ankylosing spondylitis. General study points: Matched synovial fluid from ankylosing spondylitis patients was reported to be enriched for disease-linked clones. In ankylosing spondylitis blood, a motif of seven to nine highly homologous TCR beta variants appeared characteristic. Both synovial fluid and blood in reactive arthritis had previously been reported to carry some motif variants. Disease-linked clones were CD8+ and relatively rare in peripheral blood.

Quantitative molecular-barcoded 5'-RACE generated the TCR beta libraries. A single record per CDR3 protein comes from TCRdb applying MiXCR to the 5' RACE reads. The sample comprises hundreds of thousands of distinct CDR3 sequences, about 11% of which are singletons, and approximately 0.46% rests with the top ten. Material: blood, either unsorted or a sorted T cell fraction (not recorded which). The source is a male donor with ankylosing spondylitis. This chain uses TRBV4-2 with TRBJ2-1, with 10 positions matching TRBD2. CDR3 bases: TGTGCCAGCAGCCAAAAGACGCTAGCGGGAGTGACAAATGAGCAGTTCTTC. It yields the protein CASSQKTLAGVTNEQFF.